This entry concerns a single T cell receptor (beta chain). Its antigen is currently not known. No clone much larger than this one lies a single base away; base qualities are absent. The germline V and J ends show losses of 3 bases and 7 bases respectively, and no gene match explains 2 bases of the junction. The CDR3 goes from the cysteine to the phenylalanine over 14 residues. Just the 42-base CDR3 DNA is kept, in frame starting at base 1. According to the germline V gene (reference sequence), CDR1 reads MNHNY and CDR2 reads SVGAGI. The data belong to a study of blood T cell repertoires in COVID-19 (dated by TCRdb to 2018 to 2021). For context, the study as a whole: Samples covering the acute and convalescent phases of COVID-19 were provided by collaborators in the United States, Italy and Spain. The sample metadata nearly always contained a de-identified subject ID, COVID-19 status, age in years and sex. The material from the prospective study consisted of cDNA or gDNA derived from T cells, B-cell-depleted T cells, or PBMCs. A freely available public database, intended as a resource for researchers studying the immune response to SARS-CoV-2, is where the repertoires were released. Where available, HLA class I and class II types were obtained from metadata supplied by the sample provider rather than from assay-based typing. The dataset comprised deeply sampled blood TCRbeta repertoires from subjects exposed to, actively infected with, or recovered from COVID-19. Samples came from the ongoing ImmuneRACE study (first 160 participants) plus 1,254 subjects from 6 global collaborators. What the work shows at the level of the full study, not this receptor alone: How much clinical and demographic metadata was included differed by source and by participant, and the metadata was provided uncurated.

TCRbeta CDR3 regions were amplified from genomic DNA by means of the immunoSEQ Assay, a bias-controlled multiplex PCR. The study's own analysis went as follows. Within the assay, amplification of reference gene primers was used to estimate how many nucleated cells each sample contained. To quantify the absolute abundance of each unique TCRbeta CDR3 rearrangement, sequence reads were collapsed and filtered. Productive Simpson clonality was computed per sample as the square root of Simpson's diversity index over productive rearrangements. Not all clones reach the TCRdb copy of this immuneACCESS table, which keeps in-frame sequences only. Checked studies attribute under half of the gap to unresolved V genes and leave the rest unexplained. V, J and clone size derive from that table, while D and trimming were established from the DNA sequence. This sample holds about 160,000 clones; 82% were observed only once. Of the sample, 7% is held by the ten largest clones.

In Seattle, one collaborating source enrolled patients while the infection was active and tracked those patients longitudinally over the course of disease. The collaborating institutions used their own protocols to collect whole blood in K2EDTA tubes. For TCRbeta analysis, collaborators shipped samples as frozen whole blood, isolated PBMCs, or DNA extracted from either of those sample types. The chain links TRBV6-6 with TRBJ1-6, and TRBD1 aligns with 8 junction nucleotides. This clonotype was sampled from a woman aged 40 to 50 with COVID-19, enrolled during active disease. What was sequenced was peripheral blood. The DNA sequence is given as TGTGCCAGCAGTTATGACAGGGGAAATTCACCCCTCCACTTT. Protein translation: CASSYDRGNSPLHF.